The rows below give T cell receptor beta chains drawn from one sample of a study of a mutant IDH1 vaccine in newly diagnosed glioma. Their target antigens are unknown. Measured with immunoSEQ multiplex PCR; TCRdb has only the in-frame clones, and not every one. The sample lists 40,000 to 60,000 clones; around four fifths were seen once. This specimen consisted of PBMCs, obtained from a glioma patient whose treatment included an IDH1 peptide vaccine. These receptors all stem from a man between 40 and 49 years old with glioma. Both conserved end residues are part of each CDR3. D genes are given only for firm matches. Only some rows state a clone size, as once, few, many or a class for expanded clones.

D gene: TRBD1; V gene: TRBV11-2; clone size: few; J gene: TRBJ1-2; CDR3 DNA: TGTGCCAGCAGCTTAGGACAGGGTCCTAACTATGGCTACACCTTC; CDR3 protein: CASSLGQGPNYGYTF
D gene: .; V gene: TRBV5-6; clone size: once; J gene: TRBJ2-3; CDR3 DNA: TGTGCCAGCAGCCTAACTTTTGGGGGACGCACAGATACGCAGTATTTT; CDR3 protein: CASSLTFGGRTDTQYF
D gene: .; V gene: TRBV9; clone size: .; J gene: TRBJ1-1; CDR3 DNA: TGTGCCAGCAGCGTTGGGAGGGGCGAGGGAGCTTTCTTT; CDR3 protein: CASSVGRGEGAFF
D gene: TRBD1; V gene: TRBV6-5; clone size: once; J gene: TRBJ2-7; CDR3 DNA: TGTGCCAGCAGTCGCCGGGACAGGGGTGAGCAGTACTTC; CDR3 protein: CASSRRDRGEQYF
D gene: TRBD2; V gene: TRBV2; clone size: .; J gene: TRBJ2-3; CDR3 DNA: TGTGCCAGCAGATTGGCTGCGGTAGCGGGTCATACGCAGTATTTT; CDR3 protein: CASRLAAVAGHTQYF
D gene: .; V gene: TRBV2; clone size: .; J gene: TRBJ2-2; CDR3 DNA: TGTGCCAGCAGTACAGGGGAGGCCGGGGAGCTGTTTTTT; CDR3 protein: CASSTGEAGELFF
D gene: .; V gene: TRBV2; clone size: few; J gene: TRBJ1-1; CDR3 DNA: TGTGCCAGCAGTGTAGGCGGCCCGGGCACTGAAGCTTTCTTT; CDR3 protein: CASSVGGPGTEAFF
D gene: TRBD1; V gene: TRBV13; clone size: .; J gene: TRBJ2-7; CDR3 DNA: TGTGCCAGCAGCTCGTGGACAGGGGCGACCTACGAGCAGTACTTC; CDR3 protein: CASSSWTGATYEQYF
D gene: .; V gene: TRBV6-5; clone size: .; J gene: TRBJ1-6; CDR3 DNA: TGTGCCAGCAGTTACTCCGGTTATAATTCACCCCTCCACTTT; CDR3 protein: CASSYSGYNSPLHF
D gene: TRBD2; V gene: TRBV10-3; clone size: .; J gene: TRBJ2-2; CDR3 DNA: TGTGCCACATACTCAACCGGGGGGATTAACACCGGGGAGCTGTTTTTT; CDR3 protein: CATYSTGGINTGELFF
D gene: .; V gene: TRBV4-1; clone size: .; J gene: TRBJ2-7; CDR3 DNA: TGCGCCACCTCAGATGCGGGGGCCGAGCAGTACTTC; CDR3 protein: CATSDAGAEQYF
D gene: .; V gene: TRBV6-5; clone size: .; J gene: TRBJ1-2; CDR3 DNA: TGTGCCAGCAGACTCTCCAGAGGGGCGGAGTATGGCTACACCTTC; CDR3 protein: CASRLSRGAEYGYTF
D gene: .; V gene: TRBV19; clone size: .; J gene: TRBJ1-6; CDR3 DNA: TGTGCCAGTAGTATCGGGCTGAATTCACCCCTCCACTTT; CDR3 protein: CASSIGLNSPLHF
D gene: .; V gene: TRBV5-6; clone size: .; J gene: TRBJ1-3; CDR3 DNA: TGTGCCAGCAGCTGGGGAGGTGGAAACACCATATATTTT; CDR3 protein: CASSWGGGNTIYF
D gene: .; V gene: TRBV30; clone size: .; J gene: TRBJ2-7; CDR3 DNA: TGTGCCTGGAGTGTTGGAGAACAGGTCCGTCCCAAAGCCTACGAGCAGTACTTC; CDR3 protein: CAWSVGEQVRPKAYEQYF
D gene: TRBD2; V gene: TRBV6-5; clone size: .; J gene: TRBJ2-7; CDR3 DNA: TGTGCCAGCATGCTAGCGGGGGGTTCCTACGAGCAGTACTTC; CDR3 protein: CASMLAGGSYEQYF
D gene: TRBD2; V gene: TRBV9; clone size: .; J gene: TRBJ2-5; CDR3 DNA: TGTGCCAGCAGCCTCAGCGGGGGGGCCGAGGAGACCCAGTACTTC; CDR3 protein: CASSLSGGAEETQYF
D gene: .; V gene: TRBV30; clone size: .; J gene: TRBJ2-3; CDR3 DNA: TGTGCCTGGAGTGATCGAGGACGTGCAGATACGCAGTATTTT; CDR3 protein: CAWSDRGRADTQYF
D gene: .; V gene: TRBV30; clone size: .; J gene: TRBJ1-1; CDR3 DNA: TGTGCCTGTCACCGCGTGGGCCTTGAAGCTTTCTTT; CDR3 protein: CACHRVGLEAFF
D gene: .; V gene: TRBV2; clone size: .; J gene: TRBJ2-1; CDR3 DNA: TGTGCCAGCAGTGATCCGGGGGATAGCTCCTACAATGAGCAGTTCTTC; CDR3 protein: CASSDPGDSSYNEQFF
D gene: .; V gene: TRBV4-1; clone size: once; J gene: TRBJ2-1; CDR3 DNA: TGCGCCAGCAGCCAATGGGCCCCGGGACCGGACTCCTACAATGAGCAGTTCTTC; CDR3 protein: CASSQWAPGPDSYNEQFF
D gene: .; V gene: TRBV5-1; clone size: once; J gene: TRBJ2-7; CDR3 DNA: TGCGCCAGCAGCCTTGCCTACGAGCAGTACTTC; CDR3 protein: CASSLAYEQYF
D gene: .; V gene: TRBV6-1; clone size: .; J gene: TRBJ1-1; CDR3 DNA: TGTGCCAGCAGTGAAGCGCGGGGGGCGAACTCTGAAGCTTTCTTT; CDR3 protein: CASSEARGANSEAFF
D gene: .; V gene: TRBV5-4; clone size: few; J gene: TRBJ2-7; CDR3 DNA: TGTGCCAGCAGCTCTGGGGTGCACCCCTACGAGCAGTACTTC; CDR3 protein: CASSSGVHPYEQYF
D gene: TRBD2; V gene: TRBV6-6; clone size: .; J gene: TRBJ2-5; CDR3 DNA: TGTGCCAGCAGTCCCAGACTAGCGGGGGGCCTGGAGACCCAGTACTTC; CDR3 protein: CASSPRLAGGLETQYF
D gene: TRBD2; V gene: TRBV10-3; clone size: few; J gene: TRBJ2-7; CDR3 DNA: TGTGCCATCAGTCCAGCGGGGACTCGCGAGCAGTACTTC; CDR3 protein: CAISPAGTREQYF
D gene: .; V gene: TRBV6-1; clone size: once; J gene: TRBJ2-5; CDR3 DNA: TGTGCCAGCAGTCTAGTGTGGGAGACCCAGTACTTC; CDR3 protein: CASSLVWETQYF
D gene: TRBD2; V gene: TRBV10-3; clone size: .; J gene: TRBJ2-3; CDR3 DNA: TGTGCCATCAGGTCAGGACTAGCGGGGGGGTCAGATACGCAGTATTTT; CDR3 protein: CAIRSGLAGGSDTQYF
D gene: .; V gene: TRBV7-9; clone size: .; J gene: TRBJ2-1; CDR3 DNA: TGTGCCAGCAGCTTAGAGGCAGGAAACAATGAGCAGTTCTTC; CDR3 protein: CASSLEAGNNEQFF
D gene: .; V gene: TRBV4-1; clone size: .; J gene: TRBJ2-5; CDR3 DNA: TGCGCCAGCAGCCAAGATTCGCCGGGGGAAGAGACCCAGTACTTC; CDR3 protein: CASSQDSPGEETQYF
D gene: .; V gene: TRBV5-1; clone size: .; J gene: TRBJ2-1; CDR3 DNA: TGCGCCAGCAGCATCAACAAAGGGACCCAGGAGTTCTTC; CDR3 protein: CASSINKGTQEFF
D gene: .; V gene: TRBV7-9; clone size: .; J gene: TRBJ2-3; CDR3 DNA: TGTGCCAGCAGCCCCAATAGCGCCAGCACAGATACGCAGTATTTT; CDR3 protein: CASSPNSASTDTQYF
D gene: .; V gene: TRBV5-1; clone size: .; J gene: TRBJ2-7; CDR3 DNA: TGCGCCAGCAGCTTGGTTAGCTACGAGCAGTACTTC; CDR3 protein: CASSLVSYEQYF
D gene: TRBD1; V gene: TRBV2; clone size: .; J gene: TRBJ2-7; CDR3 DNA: TGTGCCAGCAGGCCCAGGGAGGGACAGGGTTACGAGCAGTACTTC; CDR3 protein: CASRPREGQGYEQYF
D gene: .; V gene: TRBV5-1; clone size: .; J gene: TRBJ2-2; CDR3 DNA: TGCGCCAGCAGCGCCCCCTATGGGGCTAACACCGGGGAGCTGTTTTTT; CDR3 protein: CASSAPYGANTGELFF
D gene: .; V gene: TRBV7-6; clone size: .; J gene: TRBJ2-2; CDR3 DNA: TGTGCCAGCAGCTTAGGGGCCTGGGTGGGGAACACCGGGGAGCTGTTTTTT; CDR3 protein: CASSLGAWVGNTGELFF
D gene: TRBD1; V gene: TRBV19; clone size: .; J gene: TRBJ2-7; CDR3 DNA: TGTGCCAGTAGTGAGGGACAGGGAGCCTACGAGCAGTACTTC; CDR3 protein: CASSEGQGAYEQYF
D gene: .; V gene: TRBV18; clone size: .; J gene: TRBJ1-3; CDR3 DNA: TGTGCCAGCTCACCGGAGTTAGGGGCCAATAACCTATATTTT; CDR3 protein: CASSPELGANNLYF
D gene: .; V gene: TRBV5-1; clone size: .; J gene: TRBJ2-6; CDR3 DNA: TGCGCCAGCAGCTTGGGCGGGGCATCTGGGGCCAACGTCCTGACTTTC; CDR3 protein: CASSLGGASGANVLTF
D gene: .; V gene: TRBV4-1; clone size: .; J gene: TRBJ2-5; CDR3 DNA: TGCGCCAGCAGCCAAAACTATGGCGGAGAGACCCAGTACTTC; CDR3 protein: CASSQNYGGETQYF
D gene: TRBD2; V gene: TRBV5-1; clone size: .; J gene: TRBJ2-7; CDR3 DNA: TGCGCCAGCAGCAAAACTAGCGGGGGGGCCTCCTACGAGCAGTACTTC; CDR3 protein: CASSKTSGGASYEQYF
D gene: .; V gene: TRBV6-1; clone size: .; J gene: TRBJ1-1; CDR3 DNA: TGTGCCAGCACCCAAATCAGGTCGGTGGCTGAAGCTTTCTTT; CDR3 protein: CASTQIRSVAEAFF
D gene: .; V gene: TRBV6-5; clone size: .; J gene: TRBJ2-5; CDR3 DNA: TGTGCCAGCATTCAAAGCGGCCAAGAGACCCAGTACTTC; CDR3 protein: CASIQSGQETQYF
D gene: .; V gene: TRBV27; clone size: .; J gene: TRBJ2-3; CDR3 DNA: TGTGCCAGCAGTTCCCGCGCCAGGGCAACAGATACGCAGTATTTT; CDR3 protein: CASSSRARATDTQYF
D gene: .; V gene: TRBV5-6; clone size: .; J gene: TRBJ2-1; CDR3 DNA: TGTGCCAGCAGCCCAGGAGTGGGGCCAGGCTATGAGCAGTTCTTC; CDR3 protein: CASSPGVGPGYEQFF
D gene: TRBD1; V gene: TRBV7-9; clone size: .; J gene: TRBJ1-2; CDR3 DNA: TGTGCCAGCAGCTTAACAGGGGGGTATGGCTACACCTTC; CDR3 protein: CASSLTGGYGYTF
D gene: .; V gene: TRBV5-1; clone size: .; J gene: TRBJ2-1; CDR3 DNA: TGCGCCAGCTTTCCAGAGCCGTCCGGGACCGCTACCTACAATGAGCAGTTCTTC; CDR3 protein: CASFPEPSGTATYNEQFF
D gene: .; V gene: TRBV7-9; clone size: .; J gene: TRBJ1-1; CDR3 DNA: TGTGCCAGCAGCTTAGTCGGAAACATGAACACTGAAGCTTTCTTT; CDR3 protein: CASSLVGNMNTEAFF
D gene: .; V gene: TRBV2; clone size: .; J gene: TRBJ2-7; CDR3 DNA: TGTGCCAGCAGTGAAGGATGGTCCATTAAGGACGAGCAGTACTTC; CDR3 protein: CASSEGWSIKDEQYF
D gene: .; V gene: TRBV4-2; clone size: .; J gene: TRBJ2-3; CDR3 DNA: TGTGCCAGCAGCCAAGACAGGAACACAGATACGCAGTATTTT; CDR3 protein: CASSQDRNTDTQYF
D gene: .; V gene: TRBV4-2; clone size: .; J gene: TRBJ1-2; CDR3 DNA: TGTGCCAGCAGCCAAACGATACCTCTGGGAGATGGCTACACCTTC; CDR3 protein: CASSQTIPLGDGYTF
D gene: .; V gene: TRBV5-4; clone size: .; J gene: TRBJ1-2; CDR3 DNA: TGTGCCAGCAGCTTGAATGAGGGTAGCTACACCTTC; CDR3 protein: CASSLNEGSYTF
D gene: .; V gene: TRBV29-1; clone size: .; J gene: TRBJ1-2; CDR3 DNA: TGCAGCGAAGACTATGGCTACACCTTC; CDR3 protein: CSEDYGYTF
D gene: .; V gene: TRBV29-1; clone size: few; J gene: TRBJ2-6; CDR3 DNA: TGCAGCGTTGTAGTTTACTCTGGGGCCAACGTCCTGACTTTC; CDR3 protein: CSVVVYSGANVLTF
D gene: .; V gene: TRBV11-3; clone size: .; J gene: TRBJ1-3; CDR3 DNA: TGTGCCAGCAGCTTAGGGGGATCCGGAAACACCATATATTTT; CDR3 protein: CASSLGGSGNTIYF
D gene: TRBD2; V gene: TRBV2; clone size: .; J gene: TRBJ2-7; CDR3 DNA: TGTGCCAGCAGAGTCACTAGCGGGGACCCCTACGAGCAGTACTTC; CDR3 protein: CASRVTSGDPYEQYF
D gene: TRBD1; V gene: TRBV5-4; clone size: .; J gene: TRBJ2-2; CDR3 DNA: TGTGCCAGCCAACCAGGACAGGGTGTTTCATATAGGAAGGAGCTGTTTTTT; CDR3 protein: CASQPGQGVSYRKELFF
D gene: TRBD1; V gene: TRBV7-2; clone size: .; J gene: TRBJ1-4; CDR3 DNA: TGTGCCAGCAGCCGTCAGGACCGGACAGGGAACGATGAAAAACTGTTTTTT; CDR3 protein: CASSRQDRTGNDEKLFF
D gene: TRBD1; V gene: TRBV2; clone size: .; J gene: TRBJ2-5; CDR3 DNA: TGTGCCAGCACCACACAGGGGCCCGAGACCCAGTACTTC; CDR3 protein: CASTTQGPETQYF
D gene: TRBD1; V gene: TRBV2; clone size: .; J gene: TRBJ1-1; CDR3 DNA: TGTGCCAGCAGTGGACCAGACAGGGGCCAGGCTTTCTTT; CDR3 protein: CASSGPDRGQAFF